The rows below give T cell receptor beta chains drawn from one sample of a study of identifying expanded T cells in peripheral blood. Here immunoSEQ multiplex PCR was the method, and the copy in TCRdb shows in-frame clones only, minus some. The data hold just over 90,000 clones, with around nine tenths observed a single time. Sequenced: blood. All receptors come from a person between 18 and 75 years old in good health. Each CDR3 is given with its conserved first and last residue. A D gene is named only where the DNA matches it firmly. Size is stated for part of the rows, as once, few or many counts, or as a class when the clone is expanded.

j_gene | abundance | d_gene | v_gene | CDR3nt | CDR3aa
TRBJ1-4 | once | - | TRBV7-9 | TGTGCCAGCAGCTTTGTCGGGGATGGTGTGAAAGTGTTTTTT | CASSFVGDGVKVFF
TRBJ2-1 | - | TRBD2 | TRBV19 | TGTGCCAGTAGTATCGAGGCGGGGGGCGGCTATGAGCAGTTCTTC | CASSIEAGGGYEQFF
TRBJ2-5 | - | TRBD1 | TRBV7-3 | TGTGCCAGCAGCTTAAGGGCAGGGGGTAAAGAGACCCAGTACTTC | CASSLRAGGKETQYF
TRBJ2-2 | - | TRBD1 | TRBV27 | TGTGCCAGCAGTACCCGGGACAGGGGAGCCGGGGAGCTGTTTTTT | CASSTRDRGAGELFF
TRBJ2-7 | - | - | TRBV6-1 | TGTGCCAGCCAGGAGATCGACGGGTCAGCCTACGAGCAGTACTTC | CASQEIDGSAYEQYF
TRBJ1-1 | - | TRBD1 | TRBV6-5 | TGTGCCAGCAGTTACTCTGACAGGGGGCTGGACACTGAAGCTTTCTTT | CASSYSDRGLDTEAFF
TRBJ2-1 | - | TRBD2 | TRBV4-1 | TGCGCCAGCAGCAGCAGCGGGAGCTCCTACAATGAGCAGTTCTTC | CASSSSGSSYNEQFF
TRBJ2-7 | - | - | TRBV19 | TGTGCCAGTAGTATAGATCGCGCGGCAACCTACGAGCAGTACTTC | CASSIDRAATYEQYF
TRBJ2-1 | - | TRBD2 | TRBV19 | TGTGCCAGTAGTGACGGACTAGCGGGGGGTTACAATGAGCAGTTCTTC | CASSDGLAGGYNEQFF
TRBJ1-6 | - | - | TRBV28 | TGTGCCAGCAGTTTTTCGGGTTCGAGGTATAATTCACCCCTCCACTTT | CASSFSGSRYNSPLHF
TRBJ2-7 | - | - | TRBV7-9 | TGTGCCAGCAGCTTAGGGACTGTAGGCGAGCAGTACTTC | CASSLGTVGEQYF
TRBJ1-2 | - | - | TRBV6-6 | TGTGCCAGCAGTTACTACACAGGAAACTATGGCTACACCTTC | CASSYYTGNYGYTF
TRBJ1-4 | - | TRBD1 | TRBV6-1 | TGTGCCAGCACCACGCGCAGGGGGCAGGAAAAACTGTTTTTT | CASTTRRGQEKLFF
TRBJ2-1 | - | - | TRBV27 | TGTGCCAGCAGTTCCAGGGGAAATACCTACAATGAGCAGTTCTTC | CASSSRGNTYNEQFF
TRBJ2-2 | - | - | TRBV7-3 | TGTGCCAGCAGCTTAGATCCTAGCCCGAACACCGGGGAGCTGTTTTTT | CASSLDPSPNTGELFF
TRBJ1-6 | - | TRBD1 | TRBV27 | TGTGCCAGCACCTCGGACAGGGGTAATTCACCCCTCCACTTT | CASTSDRGNSPLHF
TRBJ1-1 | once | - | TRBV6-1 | TGTGCCAGCAGTAAAGGAGTAGGGGCGTACACTGAAGCTTTCTTT | CASSKGVGAYTEAFF
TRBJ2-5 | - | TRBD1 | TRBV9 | TGTGCCAGCAGCGTACAGGGGGCGGGTGAGACCCAGTACTTC | CASSVQGAGETQYF
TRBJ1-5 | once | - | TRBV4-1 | TGCGCCAGCAGCCAAGTTGATATCGGGTTTAGCAATCAGCCCCAGCATTTT | CASSQVDIGFSNQPQHF
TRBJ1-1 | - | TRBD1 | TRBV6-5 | TGTGCCAGCAGCAGGGGGGCTGAAGCTTTCTTT | CASSRGAEAFF
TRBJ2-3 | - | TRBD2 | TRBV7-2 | TGTGCCAGCAGCTCAAAACGGACTAGCGGGAGCCCAGATACGCAGTATTTT | CASSSKRTSGSPDTQYF
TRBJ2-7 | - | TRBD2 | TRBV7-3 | TGTGCCAGCAGCTTATCGGGACTAGTGGGCGAGCAGTACTTC | CASSLSGLVGEQYF
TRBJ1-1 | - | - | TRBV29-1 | TGCAGCGTCGGAGTGGGGGCCTGGACTGAAGCTTTCTTT | CSVGVGAWTEAFF
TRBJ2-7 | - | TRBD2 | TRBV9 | TGTGCCAGCAGCGTAGAGAAAGGGACTAGCGAGGGGAGGCAGTACTTC | CASSVEKGTSEGRQYF
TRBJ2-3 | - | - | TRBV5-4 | TGTGCCAGCCGCCCGGGGAGCACAGATACGCAGTATTTT | CASRPGSTDTQYF
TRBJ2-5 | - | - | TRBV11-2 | TGTGCCAGCAGCTTGTCATGGGGATTCGGGGAGACCCAGTACTTC | CASSLSWGFGETQYF
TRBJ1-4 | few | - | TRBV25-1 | TGTGCCAGCAGTGAATTTGGCATAACTAATGAAAAACTGTTTTTT | CASSEFGITNEKLFF
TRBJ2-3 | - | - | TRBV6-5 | TGTGCCAGCGGCGGCGATACGCAGTATTTT | CASGGDTQYF
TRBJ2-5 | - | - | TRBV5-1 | TGCGCCAGCAGCTTTAGTAGGGAGGAGACCCAGTACTTC | CASSFSREETQYF
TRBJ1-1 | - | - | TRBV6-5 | TGTGCCAGCCGTGGGCCGAAGCTAGGTGAAGCTTTCTTT | CASRGPKLGEAFF
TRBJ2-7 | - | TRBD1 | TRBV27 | TGTGCCAGCAGTTCACCAGGGGGCATAGGCTACGAGCAGTACTTC | CASSSPGGIGYEQYF
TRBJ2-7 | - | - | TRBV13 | TGTGCCAGCAGCCCCCAGGCGTTGGGAGGGACACTCTACGAGCAGTACTTC | CASSPQALGGTLYEQYF
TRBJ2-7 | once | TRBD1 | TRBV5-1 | TGCGCCAGCAGCCGCGGACAGGGGCGGGCCGAGCAGTACTTC | CASSRGQGRAEQYF
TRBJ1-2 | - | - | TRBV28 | TGTGCCAGCAGGCTGAACCGGGGCCGCGGGGTCCACTATGGCTACACCTTC | CASRLNRGRGVHYGYTF
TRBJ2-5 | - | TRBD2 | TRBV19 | TGTGCCAGTAGTTCAGGACTAGCGGGGGTAGAGACCCAGTACTTC | CASSSGLAGVETQYF